The next 16 T cell receptor beta chains were all read from a single sample in a study of T cells in Graves' hyperthyroidism and ophthalmopathy. Regions amplified from RNA transcripts were the TCR beta CDR3 regions. When the TCR CDR3 underwent first-round RT-PCR, the HTBI primer set was used. TCRdb reprocessed the multiplex PCR reads with MiXCR, giving one entry per CDR3 protein. The table has about 460,000 distinct CDR3 sequences, approximately 22% seen once. The sequenced sample consisted of blood. The receptor source for this set is a woman in her 70s with Graves' ophthalmopathy.

The chain has TRBV15 and TRBJ2-5; D is tentatively TRBD1 or TRBD2 (6 bases each). The CDR3 extends over 18 amino acids. Germline V gene lookup returns CDR1 LNHNV and CDR2 YYDKDF (reference sequence). Trimming left V 0 bases short and J 5 bases short, with 22 bases between. CDR3 in DNA: TGTGCCACCAGCAGAGATGTTTCGGGGGCAGTGATATCGGAGACCCAGTACTTC. Amino acids: CATSRDVSGAVISETQYF.

A few counts support this clonotype. CDR3: CASSFTDRNTEAFF. In nucleotides, the CDR3 is TGTGCCAGCAGCTTCACGGACAGGAACACTGAAGCTTTCTTT. The chain carries TRBV9 and TRBJ1-1, with a possible D match to TRBD1 (6 bases). V lost 4 bases and J lost 1, with 11 bases in between. The CDR3 is made up of 14 amino acids. Germline V CDR1 and CDR2: SGDLS, YYNGEE.

This clonotype occurred a few times. The chain is built from TRBV4-2 and TRBJ2-6, with a tentative D call TRBD2 (5 bases). The germline gives CDR1 LGHNA, CDR2 YNFKEQ. Deletions cut 4 bases from V and 1 base from J, with 11 bases between. The CDR3 length is 16 residues. In nucleotides, the CDR3 is TGTGCCAGCAGCCTCCCCTTAGCGTCTGGGGCCAACGTCCTGACTTTC. This codes for CASSLPLASGANVLTF.

Concerning this clonotype: Germline is not matched at one junction end, which may reflect a read error. This chain connects TRBV5-1 to TRBJ2-2; tentatively, D is TRBD2 (5 bases). CDR3 length: 15 residues. In germline, CDR1 is SGHRS, CDR2 YFSETQ. The CDR3 here is CASSLERGNTGELLF. The CDR3 nucleotides read TGCGCCAGCAGCCTGGAACGCGGAAACACCGGGGAGCTGCTTTTT.

This clonotype came up a few times. This chain links TRBV5-6 with TRBJ1-1; 7 nucleotides align to TRBD1. V lost 0 bases, J lost 0 bases, and 8 bases stayed unmatched. The CDR3 length is 17 residues. Germline V lookup: CDR1 SGHDT, CDR2 YYEEEE. CDR3 sequence: CASSLVGPTGVNTEAFF. The CDR3 DNA sequence: TGTGCCAGCAGCTTGGTTGGGCCCACAGGGGTGAACACTGAAGCTTTCTTT.

This rearrangement joins TRBV9 to TRBJ2-5; 8 positions match TRBD2. The CDR3 extends over 19 amino acids. The J segment lost 2 bases and the V segment lost 0 bases, leaving 15 bases of the junction unmatched. Per germline, CDR1 SGDLS and CDR2 YYNGEE. DNA for the CDR3: TGTGCCAGCAGCGTAGCGGGGGGGGCTACCGTTGGGAAGCAAGAGACCCAGTACTTC. Translation gives CASSVAGGATVGKQETQYF.

This rearrangement joins TRBV18 to TRBJ2-7, with D tentatively TRBD2 (6 bases). The length of the CDR3 is 15 residues. V was clipped by 0 bases and J by 6 bases, with 15 bases between them. Germline loops: CDR1 KGHSH, CDR2 LQKENI. CDR3 nucleotide sequence: TGTGCCAGCTCACCACCTTCCGCGCGGGATCGCGAGCAGTACTTC. Translation: CASSPPSARDREQYF.

This clonotype showed up many times. V and J are TRBV15 and TRBJ2-5; 7 bases are shared with TRBD2. Per the germline V gene, CDR1 is LNHNV and CDR2 is YYDKDF (reference sequence). This CDR3 is 19 amino acids long. V dropped 1 base and J dropped 4; count of bases not matched to a gene: 18. The CDR3 bases are TGTGCCACCAGCAGAGCCTATCCCCAGTTGCGGGAGAGGGGAGAGACCCAGTACTTC. This codes for CATSRAYPQLRERGETQYF. Using reference TRBV15 and TRBJ2-5 for the parts outside the CDR3, the full variable domain is DAMVIQNPRYQVTQFGKPVTLSCSQTLNHNVMYWYQQKSSQAPKLLFHYYDKDFNNEADTPDNFQSRRPNTSFCFLDIRSPGLGDTAMYLCATSRAYPQLRERGETQYFGPGTRLLVL.

V is TRBV3-1 and J is TRBJ1-2; 12 positions match TRBD1. This CDR3 has 16 residues. V was pared by 1 base and J by 7 bases, with 7 bases of the junction left unmatched. Germline CDR1 reads LGHDT; CDR2 reads YNNKEL (reference sequence). This CDR3 reads CASSQVSGQGARGYTF. The CDR3 bases are TGTGCCAGCAGCCAAGTGTCGGGACAGGGGGCACGTGGCTACACCTTC.

In this sample, this clonotype turned up many times. V is TRBV12-3 or TRBV12-4 and J is TRBJ2-1, with 10 bases identical to TRBD2. V lost 6 bases, J lost 4 bases, and 6 bases stayed unmatched. The CDR3 spans 15 residues. The CDR3 coding sequence is TGTGCCAGCAGCCAGGGACTAGCGAGATACAATGAGCAGTTCTTC. Protein: CASSQGLARYNEQFF.

J is TRBJ1-4 and V is TRBV5-1; D unresolved. The CDR3 sequence is 15 residues long. The germline gives CDR1 SGHRS, CDR2 YFSETQ. V lost 0 bases, J lost 0 bases, and 6 bases lay in between. The CDR3 protein is CASSLERATNEKLFF. The CDR3 nucleotides read TGCGCCAGCAGCTTGGAGCGGGCAACTAATGAAAAACTGTTTTTT.

This clonotype turned up a few times. The rearrangement uses TRBV18 and TRBJ1-5; 10 bases are shared with TRBD1. With 3 bases clipped from V and 3 bases from J, the junction kept 5 bases outside the gene matches. Per the germline V gene, CDR1 is KGHSH and CDR2 is LQKENI. This CDR3 is 16 amino acids long. Here the CDR3 DNA reads TGTGCCAGCTCACCCGGGACAGGGGATCCCAATCAGCCCCAGCATTTT. Amino acid sequence: CASSPGTGDPNQPQHF.

This sequence joins TRBV15 and TRBJ2-2; 10 bases line up with TRBD1. The CDR3 length is 15 residues. CDR1 LNHNV and CDR2 YYDKDF come from the germline V gene (reference sequence). After removal of 3 bases from V and 5 bases from J, the junction contained 3 bases not matched to a gene. The DNA of the CDR3 is TGTGCCACCAGCAGTGGACAGGGGGGTACCGGGGAGCTGTTTTTT. It encodes CATSSGQGGTGELFF.

This clonotype was seen ten or more times. The chain joins TRBV28 to TRBJ1-2; 9 nucleotides align to TRBD1. The length of the CDR3 is 13 residues. J gave up 8 bases and V 6 bases, and 7 bases lay outside the gene matches. Germline V lookup: CDR1 MDHEN, CDR2 SYDVKM. The DNA for the CDR3 is TGTGCCAGCAGCGGACAGGGGAGTTTCGGCTACACCTTC. Translation gives CASSGQGSFGYTF.

The DNA for the CDR3 is TGTGCCAGTAGTATCGGGACAGGGTTTGGCTACACCTTC. Translating gives CASSIGTGFGYTF. The chain joins TRBV19 to TRBJ1-2, with TRBD1 matching 9 bases. J lost 7 bases, V lost 3 bases, and 3 bases had no gene match. CDR1 is LNHDA and CDR2 is SQIVND in the germline V gene (reference sequence). The CDR3 totals 13 residues.

This clonotype was found a few times. The chain links TRBV5-1 to TRBJ1-4; weak D call: TRBD1 (6 bases). Germline-derived CDR1 and CDR2 are SGHRS and YFSETQ. V was cut by 4 bases and J by 7 bases, with 20 bases left in between. CDR3 length: 16 residues. CDR3 DNA: TGCGCCAGCAGCCGGGAAGCACAGGGCCTGACTGAAAAACTGTTTTTT. This gives the protein CASSREAQGLTEKLFF.